The subject of this entry is one T cell receptor beta chain. Its target antigen remains unknown. Within one base of it there is no much larger clone, and no base qualities were kept. This entry belongs to a study of OX40 agonist ivuxolimab in advanced cancers. Describing the broader study: Ivuxolimab was a fully human IgG2 agonistic monoclonal antibody targeting the costimulatory receptor OX40 (CD134). Intravenous ivuxolimab was administered to patients every 2 weeks at six dose levels: 0.01, 0.1, 0.3, 1.5, 3 and 10 mg/kg. Among the roughly 54 dose-escalation patients, some 20 had hepatocellular carcinoma, roughly 15 melanoma, 9 renal cell carcinoma and 9 head and neck cancer. In the dose-escalation cohort, approximately 82% of patients were male, and the mean age was approximately 60 years, with a range of about 20 to 90. Patients were allowed to have had prior anti-PD-1, anti-PD-L1 or anti-CTLA-4 therapy, and around 37% of the dose-escalation patients had previously received checkpoint inhibitors. Partial responses occurred in three dose-escalation patients, of whom one had hepatocellular carcinoma and two had cutaneous melanoma. The purpose of peripheral TCRbeta sequencing was to test whether ivuxolimab changed TCR sequence diversity and led to clonal T-cell expansion. The paper covers the monotherapy dose-escalation part of the phase I ivuxolimab trial, which included N of about 56 patients.

Study-level results and caveats: After ivuxolimab, expanded clones were on average more numerous among CD8+ T cells than among CD4+ T cells. The antigen specificity of the clonally expanded peripheral T cells was not determined. Partial responders in the 0.1-3.0 mg/kg groups had among the lowest normalized peripheral clonal expansion, especially among CD8+ T cells. At doses from 0.1 to 3.0 mg/kg, clonal expansion was seen in both CD4+ and CD8+ blood T cells between baseline and week 6. Low levels of normalized T-cell clonal expansion were also seen in some patients who did not respond.

For sequencing of the TCRbeta CDR3 region, genomic DNA was extracted from the sorted cells. TCRbeta CDR3 regions were sequenced using the immunoSEQ Assay. The table was pulled from immuneACCESS by TCRdb, which kept in-frame rearrangements only. Such tables lose some clones; where checked, under half of the loss comes from unresolved V genes, and the rest has no known cause. Recorded for this sample are about 68,000 clones; 65% to 90% of them occurred a single time. The ten largest account for roughly 1.4% of the sample. The trial excluded patients who had a history of autoimmune disease or who were on systemic immunosuppression. In every dose cohort, peripheral blood was drawn for TCR sequencing at baseline, cycle 4 day 1, and cycle 7 day 1. The samples were drawn from a first-in-human, open-label, multicenter phase I dose-escalation trial of ivuxolimab. Adults with locally advanced or metastatic melanoma, renal cell, hepatocellular, or head and neck squamous cell carcinoma were enrolled in the trial. Before TCR sequencing, CD4+ T cells and CD8+ T cells from peripheral blood were sorted into separate populations.

Reading from cysteine to phenylalanine, the CDR3 counts 14 amino acids. Kept here is only the CDR3 DNA, which spans 42 bases and is read in frame from base 1. The CDR1 and CDR2 encoded by the germline V gene are SGHDT and YYEEEE. V drops 4 bases and J drops 4 bases, leaving 14 bases in between. The V gene is TRBV5-6 and the J gene is TRBJ2-5; possibly the D gene is TRBD2, per 5 matching bases. This sequence was found in an adult with an advanced solid tumor such as melanoma, head and neck, liver or kidney cancer. The specimen comprised CD4+ or CD8+ T cells sorted from blood, sampled in a trial of the OX40 agonist ivuxolimab. The DNA is as follows: TGTGCCAGCAGCCTAAAGAGGGATGGAGAGACCCAGTACTTC. This codes for CASSLKRDGETQYF.